Here is one TCR beta chain with its context. Trimming pared 1 base from V and 0 bases from J, leaving 6 bases between. The CDR3 runs to 14 residues. In germline, CDR1 is KGHSH, CDR2 LQKENI. This specimen comes from a study of blood T cells in healthy people across ages. Primers used in a second PCR of about 6 to 11 cycles were a sample-barcoded 5' primer and a J-beta primer mix. TCRdb called the 5' RACE reads again in MiXCR, with one record for every CDR3 protein. This sample has about 640,000 distinct CDR3 sequences, with under 65% found just once. The sample taken for sequencing was blood. This clonotype was sampled from a man aged 55 to 69 in good health. The V call is TRBV18, the J call TRBJ1-1, with D unclear. The CDR3 sequence: CASSPQDLNTEAFF. The CDR3 nucleotides read TGTGCCAGCTCACCACAGGACCTGAACACTGAAGCTTTCTTT. The variable domain in full, completed from reference TRBV18 and TRBJ1-1, reads NAGVMQNPRHLVRRRGQEARLRCSPMKGHSHVYWYRQLPEEGLKFMVYLQKENIIDESGMPKERFSAEFPKEGPSILRIQQVVRGDSAAYFCASSPQDLNTEAFFGQGTRLTVV.